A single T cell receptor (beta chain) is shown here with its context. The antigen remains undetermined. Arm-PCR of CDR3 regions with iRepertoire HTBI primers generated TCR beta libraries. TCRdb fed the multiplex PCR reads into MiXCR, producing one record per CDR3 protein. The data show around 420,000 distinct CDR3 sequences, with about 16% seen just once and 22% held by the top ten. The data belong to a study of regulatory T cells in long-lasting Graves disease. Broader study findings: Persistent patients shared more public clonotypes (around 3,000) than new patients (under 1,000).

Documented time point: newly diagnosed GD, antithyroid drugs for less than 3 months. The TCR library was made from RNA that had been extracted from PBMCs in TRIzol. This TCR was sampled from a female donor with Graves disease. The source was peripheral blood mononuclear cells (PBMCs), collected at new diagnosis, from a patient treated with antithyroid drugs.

The CDR3 region is CASSSGRDGDEKLFF. The CDR3 bases are TGTGCCAGCAGCTCCGGCCGGGACGGCGATGAAAAACTGTTTTTT. The chain couples TRBV9 to TRBJ1-4; D might be TRBD1 (5 bases). Germline V gives CDR1 SGDLS, CDR2 YYNGEE. This CDR3 has 15 amino acids. Deletions cut 4 bases from V and 6 bases from J, with 16 bases between. The whole variable domain, remainder taken from reference TRBV9 and TRBJ1-4, is DSGVTQTPKHLITATGQRVTLRCSPRSGDLSVYWYQQSLDQGLQFLIQYYNGEERAKGNILERFSAQQFPDLHSELNLSSLELGDSALYFCASSSGRDGDEKLFFGSGTQLSVL.